Shown below are 16 T cell receptor beta chains from a single sample sequenced in a study of T cells in Graves' hyperthyroidism and ophthalmopathy. Amplification targeted TCR beta CDR3 regions from RNA transcripts. TCR CDR3 regions were first amplified by RT-PCR with HTBI primers. MiXCR, applied by TCRdb to the multiplex PCR reads, yields one record per CDR3 protein. The table includes about 260,000 distinct CDR3 sequences, roughly 20% detected once. Material: blood. These receptors all come from a man aged 25 to 40 with Graves' ophthalmopathy.

This clonotype was seen ten or more times. This chain links TRBV2 with TRBJ2-1; weak D call: TRBD2 (5 bases). V was trimmed by 9 bases and J by 0 bases, leaving 12 bases between them. This CDR3 is built from 14 residues. The germline gives CDR1 SNHLY, CDR2 FYNNEI. CDR3 in amino acids: CASTGVSSYNEQFF. The CDR3 nucleotides read TGTGCCAGTACCGGGGTAAGCTCCTACAATGAGCAGTTCTTC.

The chain uses TRBV9 and TRBJ2-7, with 8 nucleotides matching TRBD1. CDR1 and CDR2 (germline): SGDLS, YYNGEE. The CDR3 loop spans 15 amino acids. Trimming removed 0 bases from V and 5 bases from J; junction bases left unmatched: 7. The CDR3 DNA sequence: TGTGCCAGCAGCGTAGACGGACAGGGAGTCCACGAGCAGTACTTC. This codes for CASSVDGQGVHEQYF.

This clonotype appeared a few times. The chain couples TRBV3-1 to TRBJ2-5; D tentatively reads TRBD1 or TRBD2 (5 bases each). The ends were cut back, 3 bases at V and 3 bases at J, with 8 bases in the middle. CDR1 LGHDT and CDR2 YNNKEL come from the germline V gene (reference sequence). The CDR3 loop spans 13 amino acids. This CDR3 reads CASSHLGEETQYF. Here the CDR3 DNA reads TGTGCCAGCAGCCACTTGGGGGAAGAGACCCAGTACTTC.

This clonotype has just a few counts. The chain couples TRBV19 to TRBJ1-5; TRBD1 matches at 9 bases. CDR3 size: 15 residues. Germline V CDR1 and CDR2: LNHDA, SQIVND (reference sequence). V lost 3 bases to trimming and J lost 2 bases; unmatched junction nucleotides: 2. The DNA of the CDR3 is TGTGCCAGTAGTATTACAGGGGGCGGCAATCAGCCCCAGCATTTT. Amino acid sequence: CASSITGGGNQPQHF.

The chain carries TRBV12-3 or TRBV12-4 and TRBJ2-6; no reliable D call. The CDR3 contains 17 residues. The ends were cut back, 4 bases at V and 1 base at J, with 14 bases in the middle. As DNA, the CDR3 is TGTGCCAGCAGTTCAATACAGACTGTATCTGGGGCCAACGTCCTGACTTTC. It specifies CASSSIQTVSGANVLTF.

The rearrangement links TRBV7-9 to TRBJ2-5; the match to TRBD2 covers 9 bases. J lost 4 bases, V lost 1 base, and 7 bases had no gene match. CDR3 length: 16 amino acids. Germline V gene sequence: CDR1 SEHNR, CDR2 FQNEAQ (reference sequence). CDR3 loop: CASSLGGGAPGETQYF. As DNA, the CDR3 is TGTGCCAGCAGCTTAGGCGGGGGGGCGCCCGGAGAGACCCAGTACTTC. The variable domain in full, completed from reference TRBV7-9 and TRBJ2-5, reads DTGVSQNPRHKITKRGQNVTFRCDPISEHNRLYWYRQTLGQGPEFLTYFQNEAQLEKSRLLSDRFSAERPKGSFSTLEIQRTEQGDSAMYLCASSLGGGAPGETQYFGPGTRLLVL.

In its sample, this clonotype was seen a few times. The chain employs TRBV19 and TRBJ2-3; TRBD1 is a possible D gene (5 bases). CDR3 length: 15 amino acids. The V end lost 1 base, the J end lost 6 bases, and 14 bases lay between the germline ends. Germline loops: CDR1 LNHDA, CDR2 SQIVND (reference sequence). The CDR3 loop reads CASSIASKGLDTQYF. In DNA, the CDR3 is TGTGCCAGTAGTATAGCGTCGAAGGGGCTTGATACGCAGTATTTT.

The gene calls are TRBV7-8 and TRBJ2-1; 9 bases agree with TRBD2. Per germline, CDR1 SGHVS and CDR2 FQNEAQ. J lost 0 bases, V lost 3 bases, and 3 bases had no gene match. The CDR3 runs 16 residues. In nucleotides, the CDR3 is TGTGCCAGCAGCTTCCAAGCGGGAGGCTCCTACAATGAGCAGTTCTTC. Amino acid sequence: CASSFQAGGSYNEQFF.

This clonotype was counted a few times. This CDR3 is CASSNRDGSYEQYF. DNA for the CDR3: TGTGCCAGCAGCAATAGGGACGGCTCCTACGAGCAGTACTTC. The rearrangement joins TRBV28 to TRBJ2-7; D possibly matches TRBD1 or TRBD2 (5 bases each). Germline CDR1 MDHEN, CDR2 SYDVKM. CDR3 length: 14 residues. Trimming removed 6 bases from V and 0 bases from J, with 12 bases in between.

This sequence joins TRBV7-9 and TRBJ1-3, with a weak D call TRBD1 (5 bases). The V end lost 4 bases, the J end lost 4 bases, and 11 bases lay between the germline ends. This CDR3 has 14 residues. Looked up from germline, CDR1 is SEHNR and CDR2 is FQNEAQ (reference sequence). The CDR3 here is CASSYQGLGNTIYF. CDR3 nucleotide sequence: TGTGCCAGCAGCTATCAGGGTTTAGGAAACACCATATATTTT.

The table lists this clonotype with many counts. The chain has TRBV2 and TRBJ1-2, with D uncertain. CDR1 is SNHLY and CDR2 is FYNNEI in the germline V gene. V was clipped by 6 bases and J by 6 bases, with 14 bases between them. The CDR3 is made up of 13 amino acids. CDR3 sequence (DNA): TGTGCCAGCAGCCCGAGGAGGGAGGATGGCTACACCTTC. This sequence encodes CASSPRREDGYTF. Variable domain in full (rest from reference TRBV2 and TRBJ1-2): EPEVTQTPSHQVTQMGQEVILRCVPISNHLYFYWYRQILGQKVEFLVSFYNNEISEKSEIFDDQFSVERPDGSNFTLKIRSTKLEDSAMYFCASSPRREDGYTFGSGTRLTVV.

J is TRBJ2-3 and V is TRBV7-3; perhaps TRBD1 as D (6 bases). Between the trimmed V and J ends, which lost 4 bases and 2 bases, there was a span of 10 bases. CDR3 size: 14 residues. CDR1 and CDR2 (germline): SGHTA, FQGTGA. The CDR3 sequence: CASSSGQNTDTQYF. The CDR3 DNA sequence: TGTGCCAGCAGCTCCGGACAGAACACAGATACGCAGTATTTT.

This clonotype was seen many times. The V gene is TRBV2, the J gene TRBJ1-1, with D possibly TRBD1 on 6 matching bases. The V gene lost 6 bases and the J gene lost 1 base, with 12 bases spanning the gap. The CDR3 runs 14 residues. Germline CDR1 reads SNHLY; CDR2 reads FYNNEI. The CDR3 DNA is TGTGCCAGCAGCGTACAGGGAAAGAACACTGAAGCTTTCTTT. Encoded protein: CASSVQGKNTEAFF.

This clonotype was counted at least ten times. The chain links TRBV12-3 or TRBV12-4 to TRBJ2-1; 8 bases line up with TRBD1. The CDR3 runs to 13 residues. V lost 5 bases to trimming and J lost 7 bases; unmatched junction nucleotides: 4. DNA of the CDR3: TGTGCCAGCAGTACCCAGGGGGCGAATGAGCAGTTCTTC. It specifies CASSTQGANEQFF.

The chain recombines TRBV20-1 with TRBJ2-2; weak D call: TRBD2 (5 bases). Trimming stripped 6 bases from V and 7 bases from J, with 18 bases between. The germline V gene encodes CDR1 DFQATT and CDR2 SNEGSKA (reference sequence). CDR3 size: 14 residues. CDR3 sequence reads: CSATRNLAGGELFF. CDR3 in DNA: TGCAGTGCGACACGGAACCTCGCGGGCGGGGAGCTGTTTTTT.

This clonotype was counted at least ten times. The CDR3 DNA reads TGTGCCAGCAGCGCCCTTCCCGCGGGACAGGAAGCTTTCTTT. Translating gives CASSALPAGQEAFF. This chain joins TRBV9 and TRBJ1-1; 7 bases are a match to TRBD1. The V segment lost 3 bases and the J segment 8 bases; nucleotides outside the gene matches: 10. Germline CDR1 reads SGDLS; CDR2 reads YYNGEE. This CDR3 is 14 amino acids long. The whole variable domain, filled in from reference TRBV9 and TRBJ1-1, reads DSGVTQTPKHLITATGQRVTLRCSPRSGDLSVYWYQQSLDQGLQFLIQYYNGEERAKGNILERFSAQQFPDLHSELNLSSLELGDSALYFCASSALPAGQEAFFGQGTRLTVV.